One and the same sample provided the 4 T cell receptor beta chains below, sequenced in a study of CD8 T cells in Susac syndrome. Reverse transcription used 0.5 to 1 ug RNA and random hexamers. Each CDR3 protein gets one entry after TCRdb re-called the immunoSEQ multiplex PCR reads with MiXCR. Of over 95,000 distinct CDR3 sequences in the sample, 80% to 95% were seen once. Sequencing was carried out using CD4+ T cells from PBMCs. These receptors were collected from a human donor in good health.

This chain uses TRBV20-1 with TRBJ2-5; the D is unclear. CDR3 length: 11 residues. V lost 3 bases and J 0 bases, leaving 2 bases between the germline ends. The V gene's germline CDR1 is DFQATT and CDR2 SNEGSKA (reference sequence). The CDR3 sequence is CSASDQETQYF. The DNA of the CDR3 is TGCAGTGCTAGCGACCAAGAGACCCAGTACTTC.

The chain couples TRBV7-2 to TRBJ2-4, with 9 positions matching TRBD2. CDR1 is SGHTA, CDR2 FQGNSA, per germline. This CDR3 spans 17 amino acids. The J segment lost 4 bases and the V segment lost 5 bases, leaving 12 bases of the junction unmatched. The CDR3 DNA reads TGTGCCAGCAGCCCTCGCATCGGGACTAGCCCTAAAAACATTCAGTACTTC. Its protein product is CASSPRIGTSPKNIQYF. Drawing the rest from reference TRBV7-2 and TRBJ2-4, the complete variable domain is GAGVSQSPSNKVTEKGKDVELRCDPISGHTALYWYRQSLGQGLEFLIYFQGNSAPDKSGLPSDRFSAERTGGSVSTLTIQRTQQEDSAVYLCASSPRIGTSPKNIQYFGAGTRLSVL.

The chain couples TRBV4-3 to TRBJ1-3; tentative D call: TRBD1 (5 bases). The CDR3 loop spans 15 amino acids. Germline assignment: CDR1 LGHNA and CDR2 YSLEER. V dropped 3 bases and J dropped 0 bases, with 9 bases sitting between them. The CDR3 is CASSQGPLSGNTIYF. The CDR3 DNA sequence: TGCGCCAGCAGCCAGGGACCTCTCTCTGGAAACACCATATATTTT.

This clonotype came up a few times. The chain carries TRBV6-5 and TRBJ2-7, with a tentative D call TRBD2 (6 bases). This CDR3 region has 13 residues. CDR1 is MNHEY, CDR2 SVGAGI, per germline. Trimming removed 4 bases from V and 0 bases from J, with 7 bases in between. CDR3 loop: CASSLGGSYEQYF. CDR3 sequence (DNA): TGTGCCAGCAGTTTGGGAGGCTCCTACGAGCAGTACTTC.